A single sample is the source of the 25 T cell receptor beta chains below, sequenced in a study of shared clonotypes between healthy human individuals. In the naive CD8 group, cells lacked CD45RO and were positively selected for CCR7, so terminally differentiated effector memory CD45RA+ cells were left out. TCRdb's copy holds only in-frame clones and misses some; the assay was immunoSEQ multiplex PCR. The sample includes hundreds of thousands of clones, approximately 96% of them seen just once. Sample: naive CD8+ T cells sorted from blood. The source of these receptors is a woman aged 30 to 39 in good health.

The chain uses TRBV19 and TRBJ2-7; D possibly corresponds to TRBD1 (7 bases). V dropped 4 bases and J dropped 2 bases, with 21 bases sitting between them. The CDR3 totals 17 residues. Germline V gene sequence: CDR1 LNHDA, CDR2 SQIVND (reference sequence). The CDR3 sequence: CASSNTPDREEAYEQYF. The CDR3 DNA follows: TGTGCCAGTAGTAACACCCCCGACAGGGAGGAAGCCTACGAGCAGTACTTC.

CDR3 in DNA: TGTGCCAGCAGTTTAGGGACGGCGAACACCGGGGAGCTGTTTTTT. As protein: CASSLGTANTGELFF. The chain joins TRBV27 to TRBJ2-2; D is possibly TRBD1 or TRBD2 (5 bases each). V was pared by 2 bases and J by 0 bases, with 7 bases between. The CDR3 contains 15 residues. CDR1 is MNHEY, CDR2 SMNVEV, per germline (reference sequence).

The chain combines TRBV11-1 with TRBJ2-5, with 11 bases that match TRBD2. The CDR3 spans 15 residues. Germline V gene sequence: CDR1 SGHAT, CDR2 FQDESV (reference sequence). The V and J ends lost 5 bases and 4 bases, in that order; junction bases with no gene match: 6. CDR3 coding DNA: TGTGCCAGCAGCCCAGATAGCGGGAGGGTAGAGACCCAGTACTTC. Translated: CASSPDSGRVETQYF. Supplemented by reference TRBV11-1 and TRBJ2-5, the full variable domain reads EAEVAQSPRYKITEKSQAVAFWCDPISGHATLYWYRQILGQGPELLVQFQDESVVDDSQLPKDRFSAERLKGVDSTLKIQPAELGDSAMYLCASSPDSGRVETQYFGPGTRLLVL.

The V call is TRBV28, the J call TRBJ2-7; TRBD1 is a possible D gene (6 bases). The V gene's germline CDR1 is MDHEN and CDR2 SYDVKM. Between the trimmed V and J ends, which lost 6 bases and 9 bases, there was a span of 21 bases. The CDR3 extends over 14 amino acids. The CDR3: CASRQPGTIEVQYF. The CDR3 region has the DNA TGTGCCAGCAGGCAACCCGGGACAATCGAAGTGCAGTACTTC.

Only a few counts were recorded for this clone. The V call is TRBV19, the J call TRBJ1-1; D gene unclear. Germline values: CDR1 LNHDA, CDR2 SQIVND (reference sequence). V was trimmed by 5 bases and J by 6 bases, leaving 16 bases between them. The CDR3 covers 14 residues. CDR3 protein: CASSLRGVNAEAFF. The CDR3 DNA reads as TGTGCCAGTAGTCTCCGCGGGGTTAACGCTGAAGCTTTCTTT.

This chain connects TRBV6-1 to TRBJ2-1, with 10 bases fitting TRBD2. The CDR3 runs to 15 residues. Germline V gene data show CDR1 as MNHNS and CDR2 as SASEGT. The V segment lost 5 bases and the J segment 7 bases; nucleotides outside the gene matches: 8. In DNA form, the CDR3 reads TGTGCCAGCAGTAACCTAGCGGGAGTTCGGAATGAGCAGTTCTTC. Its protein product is CASSNLAGVRNEQFF.

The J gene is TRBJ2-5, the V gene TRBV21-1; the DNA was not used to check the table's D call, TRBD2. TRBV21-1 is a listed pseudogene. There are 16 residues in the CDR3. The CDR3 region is CASSKGTSGRRGTQYF. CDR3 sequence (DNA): TGTGCCAGCAGCAAGGGGACTAGCGGGAGGAGAGGGACCCAGTACTTC.

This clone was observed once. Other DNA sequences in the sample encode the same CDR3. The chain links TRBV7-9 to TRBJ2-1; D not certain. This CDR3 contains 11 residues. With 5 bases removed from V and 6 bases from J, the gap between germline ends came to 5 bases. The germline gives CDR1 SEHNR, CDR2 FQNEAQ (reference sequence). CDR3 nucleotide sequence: TGTGCCAGCAGCCGCAGCAATGAGCAGTTCTTC. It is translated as CASSRSNEQFF.

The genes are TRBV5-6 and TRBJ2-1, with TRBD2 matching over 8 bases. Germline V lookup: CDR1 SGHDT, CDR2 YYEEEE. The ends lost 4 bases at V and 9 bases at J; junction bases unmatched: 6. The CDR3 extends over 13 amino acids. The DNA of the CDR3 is TGTGCCAGCAGCGAGGGACTAGTGGGTGAGCAGTTCTTC. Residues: CASSEGLVGEQFF.

For the CDR3, the DNA is TGTGCCAGCACCTCCGCTCATTACGAGCAGTACTTC. It encodes CASTSAHYEQYF. The rearrangement joins TRBV27 to TRBJ2-7; D gene uncertain. The CDR3 has 12 residues. Trimming shortened V by 7 bases and J by 4 bases, and 11 bases separated the two germline ends. The germline V gene encodes CDR1 MNHEY and CDR2 SMNVEV (reference sequence).

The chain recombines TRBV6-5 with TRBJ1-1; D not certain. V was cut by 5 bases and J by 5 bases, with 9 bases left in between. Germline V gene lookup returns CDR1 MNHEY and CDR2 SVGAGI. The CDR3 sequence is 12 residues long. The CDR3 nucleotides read TGTGCCAGCAGTGAGGGCGTTACTGAAGCTTTCTTT. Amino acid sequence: CASSEGVTEAFF.

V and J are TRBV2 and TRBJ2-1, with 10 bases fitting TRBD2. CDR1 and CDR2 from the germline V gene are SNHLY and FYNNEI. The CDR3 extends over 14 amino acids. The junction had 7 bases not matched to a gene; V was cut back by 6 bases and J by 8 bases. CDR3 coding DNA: TGTGCCAGCAGCGCTAGCGGGAGATTTGATGAGCAGTTCTTC. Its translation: CASSASGRFDEQFF.

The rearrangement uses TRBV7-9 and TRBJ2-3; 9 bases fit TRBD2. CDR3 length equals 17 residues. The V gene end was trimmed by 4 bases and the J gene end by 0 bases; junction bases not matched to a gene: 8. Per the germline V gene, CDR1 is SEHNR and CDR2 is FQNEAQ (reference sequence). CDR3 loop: CASSSPGTSPSTDTQYF. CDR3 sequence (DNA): TGTGCCAGCAGCTCTCCGGGGACTAGCCCTAGCACAGATACGCAGTATTTT. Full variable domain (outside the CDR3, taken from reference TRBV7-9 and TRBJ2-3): DTGVSQNPRHKITKRGQNVTFRCDPISEHNRLYWYRQTLGQGPEFLTYFQNEAQLEKSRLLSDRFSAERPKGSFSTLEIQRTEQGDSAMYLCASSSPGTSPSTDTQYFGPGTRLTVL.

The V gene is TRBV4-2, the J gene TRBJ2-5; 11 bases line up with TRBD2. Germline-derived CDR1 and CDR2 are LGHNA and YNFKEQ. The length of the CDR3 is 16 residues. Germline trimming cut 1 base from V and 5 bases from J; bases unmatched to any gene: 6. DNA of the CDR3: TGTGCCAGCAGCCAAGGCCAACTAGCGGGAGATGAGACCCAGTACTTC. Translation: CASSQGQLAGDETQYF.

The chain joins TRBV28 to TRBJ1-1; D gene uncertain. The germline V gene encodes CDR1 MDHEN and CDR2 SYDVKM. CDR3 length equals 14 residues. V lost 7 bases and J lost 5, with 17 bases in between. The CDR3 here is CASTLRPGRTEAFF. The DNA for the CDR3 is TGTGCCAGCACCCTACGACCGGGAAGGACTGAAGCTTTCTTT.

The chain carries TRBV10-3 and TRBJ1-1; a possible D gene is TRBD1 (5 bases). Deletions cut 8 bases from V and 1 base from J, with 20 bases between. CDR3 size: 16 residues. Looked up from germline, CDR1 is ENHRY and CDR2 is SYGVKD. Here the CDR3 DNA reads TGTGCCATCTCCCCCGGTGAACAGGCAGGGAACACTGAAGCTTTCTTT. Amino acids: CAISPGEQAGNTEAFF.

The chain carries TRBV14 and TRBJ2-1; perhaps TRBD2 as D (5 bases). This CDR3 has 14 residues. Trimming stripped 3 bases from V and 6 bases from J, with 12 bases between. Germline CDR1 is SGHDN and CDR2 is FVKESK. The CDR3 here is CASSQETNTNEQFF. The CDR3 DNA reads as TGTGCCAGCAGCCAGGAGACTAACACCAATGAGCAGTTCTTC.

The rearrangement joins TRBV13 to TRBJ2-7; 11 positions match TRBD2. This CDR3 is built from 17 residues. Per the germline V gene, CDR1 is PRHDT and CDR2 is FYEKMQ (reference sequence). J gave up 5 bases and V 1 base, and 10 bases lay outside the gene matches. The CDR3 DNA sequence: TGTGCCAGCAGCTTAGCCCTAGCGGGGGGAGATTTCCACGAGCAGTACTTC. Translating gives CASSLALAGGDFHEQYF.

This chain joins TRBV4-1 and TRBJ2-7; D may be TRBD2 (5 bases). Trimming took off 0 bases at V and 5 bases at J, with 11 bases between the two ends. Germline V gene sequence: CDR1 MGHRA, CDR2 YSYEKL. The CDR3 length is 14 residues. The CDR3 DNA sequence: TGCGCCAGCAGCCAAGATCGGGGTAGACACGAGCAGTACTTC. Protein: CASSQDRGRHEQYF.

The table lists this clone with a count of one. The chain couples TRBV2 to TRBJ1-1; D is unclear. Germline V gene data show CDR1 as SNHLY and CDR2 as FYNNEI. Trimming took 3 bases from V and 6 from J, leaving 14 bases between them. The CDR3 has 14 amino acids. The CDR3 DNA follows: TGTGCCAGCAGTGATAACCAGAATGAGCCTGAAGCTTTCTTT. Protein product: CASSDNQNEPEAFF.

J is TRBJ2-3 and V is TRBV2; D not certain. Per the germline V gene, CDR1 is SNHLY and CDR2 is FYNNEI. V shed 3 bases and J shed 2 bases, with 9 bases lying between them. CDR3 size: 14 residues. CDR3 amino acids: CASSDGQNTDTQYF. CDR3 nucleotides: TGTGCCAGCAGTGATGGTCAGAACACAGATACGCAGTATTTT.

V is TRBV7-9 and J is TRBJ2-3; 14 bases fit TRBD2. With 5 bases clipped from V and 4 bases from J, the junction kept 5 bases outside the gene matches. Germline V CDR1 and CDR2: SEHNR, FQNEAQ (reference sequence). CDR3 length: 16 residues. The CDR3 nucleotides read TGTGCCAGCAGCCCGGGACTAGCGGGAGTTTCAGATACGCAGTATTTT. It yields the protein CASSPGLAGVSDTQYF.

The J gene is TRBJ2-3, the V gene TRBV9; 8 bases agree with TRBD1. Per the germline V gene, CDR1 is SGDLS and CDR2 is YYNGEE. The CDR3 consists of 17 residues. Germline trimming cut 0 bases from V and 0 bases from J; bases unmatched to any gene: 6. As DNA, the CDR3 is TGTGCCAGCAGCGTAGGGTGGACAGGGTCTAGCACAGATACGCAGTATTTT. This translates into CASSVGWTGSSTDTQYF. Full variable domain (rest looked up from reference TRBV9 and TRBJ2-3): DSGVTQTPKHLITATGQRVTLRCSPRSGDLSVYWYQQSLDQGLQFLIQYYNGEERAKGNILERFSAQQFPDLHSELNLSSLELGDSALYFCASSVGWTGSSTDTQYFGPGTRLTVL.

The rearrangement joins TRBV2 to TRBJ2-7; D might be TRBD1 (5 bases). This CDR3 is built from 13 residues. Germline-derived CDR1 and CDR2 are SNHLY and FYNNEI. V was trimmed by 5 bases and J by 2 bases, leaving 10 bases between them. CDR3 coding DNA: TGTGCCAGCAGTTTTAGGGGTCCCTACGAGCAGTACTTC. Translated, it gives CASSFRGPYEQYF.

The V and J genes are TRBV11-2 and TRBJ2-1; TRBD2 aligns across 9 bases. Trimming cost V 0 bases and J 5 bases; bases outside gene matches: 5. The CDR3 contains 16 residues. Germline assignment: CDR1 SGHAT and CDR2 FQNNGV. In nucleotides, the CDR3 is TGTGCCAGCAGCTTAGAATGGGGACTAGCCAACAATGAGCAGTTCTTC. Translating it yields CASSLEWGLANNEQFF.